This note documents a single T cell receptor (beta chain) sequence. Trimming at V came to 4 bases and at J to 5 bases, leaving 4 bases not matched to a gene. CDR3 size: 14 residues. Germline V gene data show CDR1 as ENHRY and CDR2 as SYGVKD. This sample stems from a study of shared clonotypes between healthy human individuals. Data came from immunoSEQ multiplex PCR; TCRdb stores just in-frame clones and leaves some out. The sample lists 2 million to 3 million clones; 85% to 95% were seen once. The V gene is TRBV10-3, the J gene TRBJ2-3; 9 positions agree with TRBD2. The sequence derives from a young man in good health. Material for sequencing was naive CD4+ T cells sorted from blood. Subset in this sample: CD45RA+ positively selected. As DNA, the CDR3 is TGTGCCATCAGTGCCGGCGGGGGGGAAGATACGCAGTATTTT. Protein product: CAISAGGGEDTQYF.